The present TCR beta chain was sequenced within a study of T cell changes during pregnancy in multiple sclerosis. The assay was immunoSEQ multiplex PCR, and TCRdb's table has in-frame clones only and misses some. This table has tens of thousands of clones, approximately 90% appearing once. This CDR3 has 18 amino acids. CDR1 SGHDT and CDR2 YYEEEE come from the germline V gene. The V and J ends lost 4 bases and 4 bases, in that order; junction bases with no gene match: 18. The starting material was peripheral blood, obtained in the first trimester of pregnancy. This clonotype originated in a female donor in good health, enrolled as a control in a pregnancy study. The V gene is TRBV5-6, the J gene TRBJ1-1; TRBD1 agrees at 8 bases. CDR3 residues: CASSPSPGQASLRTEAFF. The CDR3 DNA reads TGTGCCAGCAGCCCGAGTCCGGGACAGGCATCGCTGCGCACTGAAGCTTTCTTT.